Below, 32 T cell receptor beta chains from the same sample are listed, as sequenced in a study of blood T cell repertoires in COVID-19. Sequencing used immunoSEQ multiplex PCR; TCRdb keeps in-frame clones, though not all of them. The sample lists roughly 6,800 clones, 88% occurring once. The sequenced sample was peripheral blood. These receptors came from a human donor in a cohort sampled during active COVID-19.

This clone has only a few counts. The chain carries TRBV7-2 and TRBJ2-1; D gene ambiguous. Germline V gene lookup returns CDR1 SGHTA and CDR2 FQGNSA. The CDR3 has 18 residues. Between the trimmed V and J ends, which lost 5 bases and 3 bases, there was a span of 23 bases. The CDR3: CASSPRLAWRLGYNEQFF. The CDR3 region has the DNA TGTGCCAGCAGCCCCCGCTTGGCTTGGAGATTAGGCTACAATGAGCAGTTCTTC.

This sequence joins TRBV15 and TRBJ2-2; D is possibly TRBD2 (5 bases). The germline V and J ends were trimmed by 3 bases and 8 bases, with 10 bases remaining between them. Per germline, CDR1 LNHNV and CDR2 YYDKDF (reference sequence). This CDR3 has 13 amino acids. The CDR3 spells CATSSAPGGELFF. CDR3 DNA: TGTGCCACCAGCAGTGCCCCGGGGGGGGAGCTGTTTTTT.

J is TRBJ2-3 and V is TRBV6-4; no clear D. V dropped 0 bases and J dropped 0 bases, with 7 bases sitting between them. Germline-derived CDR1 and CDR2 are MRHNA and SNTAGT. The CDR3 length is 15 residues. The CDR3 region has the DNA TGTGCCAGCAGTGACTCGCCTACCAGCACAGATACGCAGTATTTT. It yields the protein CASSDSPTSTDTQYF.

V usage is TRBV7-2 and J usage is TRBJ2-5; 9 nucleotides agree with TRBD2. V shed 1 base and J 2 bases; nucleotides not matched to a gene: 5. This CDR3 has 16 residues. Per the germline V gene, CDR1 is SGHTA and CDR2 is FQGNSA. CDR3 nucleotide sequence: TGTGCCAGCAGCTTAGGAGGCCTAGCGGGACAAGAGACCCAGTACTTC. It translates to CASSLGGLAGQETQYF.

V is TRBV28 and J is TRBJ2-7, with D maybe TRBD2 (6 bases). This CDR3 contains 13 residues. V was clipped by 3 bases and J by 7 bases, with 13 bases between them. Germline loops: CDR1 MDHEN, CDR2 SYDVKM. In DNA form, the CDR3 reads TGTGCCAGCAGTTTGCCGTCCCGGGGGGAGCAGTACTTC. This gives the protein CASSLPSRGEQYF.

This clone was counted a single time. The chain uses TRBV6-2 or TRBV6-3 and TRBJ1-2; tentative D call: TRBD1 (5 bases). Germline CDR1 is MNHEY and CDR2 is SVGEGT. The CDR3 has 15 amino acids. Trimming stripped 4 bases from V and 2 bases from J, with 14 bases between. Written as DNA, the CDR3 is TGTGCCAGCAGTTCTGTATCAAGGGGCAACTATGGCTACACCTTC. Translation gives CASSSVSRGNYGYTF.

The chain is built from TRBV15 and TRBJ1-4; the D is unclear. CDR3 size: 17 residues. The germline V gene has CDR1 LNHNV and CDR2 YYDKDF (reference sequence). V was pared by 0 bases and J by 0 bases, with 11 bases between. CDR3 protein: CATSRDRRVATNEKLFF. In DNA, the CDR3 is TGTGCCACCAGCAGAGACCGACGGGTTGCAACTAATGAAAAACTGTTTTTT.

This chain connects TRBV20-1 to TRBJ2-1; D is undetermined. The CDR3 totals 12 residues. In germline, CDR1 is DFQATT, CDR2 SNEGSKA (reference sequence). Deletions cut 3 bases from V and 7 bases from J, with 10 bases between. This chain's CDR3 is CSASKQTNEQFF. The CDR3 DNA reads TGCAGTGCTAGTAAACAGACAAATGAGCAGTTCTTC.

The chain is built from TRBV2 and TRBJ2-7, with 13 bases fitting TRBD2. J gave up 6 bases and V 7 bases, and 9 bases lay outside the gene matches. CDR3 size: 15 residues. Germline V CDR1 and CDR2: SNHLY, FYNNEI. CDR3 sequence reads: CASKTGLAGVGEQYF. In DNA, the CDR3 is TGTGCCAGCAAAACAGGACTAGCGGGAGTAGGCGAGCAGTACTTC. Variable domain in full (rest from reference TRBV2 and TRBJ2-7): EPEVTQTPSHQVTQMGQEVILRCVPISNHLYFYWYRQILGQKVEFLVSFYNNEISEKSEIFDDQFSVERPDGSNFTLKIRSTKLEDSAMYFCASKTGLAGVGEQYFGPGTRLTVT.

This sequence joins TRBV11-2 and TRBJ2-7, with D possibly being TRBD1 (5 bases). In germline, CDR1 is SGHAT, CDR2 FQNNGV. This CDR3 has 13 amino acids. V lost 3 bases, J lost 3 bases, and 9 bases lay in between. DNA for the CDR3: TGTGCCAGCAGCTTGACAGAAAGCTACGAGCAGTACTTC. It translates to CASSLTESYEQYF.

The chain couples TRBV6-5 to TRBJ2-1, with TRBD1 matching 9 bases. V gave up 5 bases and J gave up 8 bases; unmatched junction bases: 10. The CDR3 extends over 15 amino acids. Germline V gene lookup returns CDR1 MNHEY and CDR2 SVGAGI. The DNA for the CDR3 is TGTGCCAGCAGTCAAAGACAGGGGGATCGGGATGAGCAGTTCTTC. Protein: CASSQRQGDRDEQFF.

V is TRBV3-1 (or the pseudogene TRBV3-2) and J is TRBJ1-5; perhaps TRBD1 as D (5 bases). This CDR3 comprises 14 residues. The V gene lost 4 bases and the J gene lost 7 bases, with 14 bases spanning the gap. Per the germline V gene, CDR1 is LGHDT and CDR2 is YNNKEL (reference sequence). The CDR3 DNA sequence: TGTGCCAGCAGCCCCGGGGAGGGGACGCAGCCCCAGCATTTT. This codes for CASSPGEGTQPQHF.

V usage is TRBV6-5 and J usage is TRBJ1-4; no clear D gene. This CDR3 has 14 amino acids. Germline lookup yields CDR1 MNHEY and CDR2 SVGAGI. Deletions cut 6 bases from V and 7 bases from J, with 15 bases between. The CDR3, as DNA: TGTGCCAGCAGCTCCGGGGAGAGTGCTGAAAAACTGTTTTTT. Amino acid sequence: CASSSGESAEKLFF.

The rearrangement joins TRBV5-4 to TRBJ2-1; 12 bases match TRBD2. Trimming cost V 2 bases and J 0 bases; bases outside gene matches: 3. This CDR3 is built from 17 residues. CDR1 is SGHNT and CDR2 is YYREEE in the germline V gene (reference sequence). The CDR3, as DNA: TGTGCCAGCAGCTTCGCGACTAGCGGGGGCTCCTACAATGAGCAGTTCTTC. Translated, it gives CASSFATSGGSYNEQFF.

The V gene is TRBV5-8, the J gene TRBJ2-7; a weak D match, TRBD1 (6 bases). The germline V gene has CDR1 SGHTS and CDR2 YDEGEE. This CDR3 has 13 residues. V gave up 4 bases and J gave up 2 bases, with 10 bases separating them. CDR3 residues: CASSPGTTYEQYF. Here the CDR3 DNA reads TGTGCCAGCAGCCCCGGGACAACCTACGAGCAGTACTTC.

The rearrangement joins TRBV11-3 to TRBJ2-1; D is perhaps TRBD2 (6 bases). Trimming removed 5 bases from V and 4 bases from J, with 15 bases in between. CDR1 and CDR2 from the germline V gene are SGHNT and YENEEA. This CDR3 spans 15 amino acids. Here the CDR3 DNA reads TGTGCCAGCAGCCAGGGAGGAGACCCATACAATGAGCAGTTCTTC. Translating gives CASSQGGDPYNEQFF.

The gene calls are TRBV18 and TRBJ1-5; tentatively, D is TRBD1 (6 bases). Germline-derived CDR1 and CDR2 are KGHSH and LQKENI. The CDR3 is 13 amino acids. The ends were cut back, 4 bases at V and 5 bases at J, with 9 bases in the middle. CDR3 nucleotide sequence: TGTGCCAGCTCACGACACAGGGATCAGCCCCAGCATTTT. Residues: CASSRHRDQPQHF.

This clone was observed a single time. The chain uses TRBV5-4 and TRBJ2-7; D remains ambiguous. CDR1 and CDR2 (germline): SGHNT, YYREEE (reference sequence). The CDR3 has 15 amino acids. V was pared by 8 bases and J by 6 bases, with 24 bases between. CDR3 region: CAREHQLVLIGEQYF. The CDR3, as DNA: TGTGCCAGGGAACATCAGCTAGTATTGATAGGCGAGCAGTACTTC.

V usage is TRBV7-9 and J usage is TRBJ2-1, with 10 bases that match TRBD2. Trimming at V came to 5 bases and at J to 14 bases, leaving 18 bases not matched to a gene. This CDR3 has 16 residues. Germline CDR1 is SEHNR and CDR2 is FQNEAQ (reference sequence). The CDR3 loop reads CASSPSASGGSPPEFF. The CDR3 bases are TGTGCCAGCAGCCCCTCCGCTAGCGGGGGCTCTCCCCCCGAGTTCTTC.

The chain joins TRBV5-4 to TRBJ2-1; 7 nucleotides align to TRBD1. Germline V gene sequence: CDR1 SGHNT, CDR2 YYREEE (reference sequence). The ends lost 0 bases at V and 8 bases at J; junction bases unmatched: 8. This CDR3 has 15 amino acids. The CDR3: CASSLAKAGGYEQFF. CDR3 nucleotides: TGTGCCAGCAGCTTGGCCAAGGCAGGGGGTTATGAGCAGTTCTTC.

This chain uses TRBV5-1 with TRBJ1-5; 10 bases map to TRBD1. The CDR3 is 15 amino acids. Germline V gene data show CDR1 as SGHRS and CDR2 as YFSETQ. V was clipped by 0 bases and J by 5 bases; unmatched bases: 2. CDR3 nucleotide sequence: TGCGCCAGCAGCTTGGGGACAGGGGGTGATCAGCCCCAGCATTTT. Translated, it gives CASSLGTGGDQPQHF.

The chain links TRBV15 to TRBJ2-2; the D gene is possibly TRBD1 (5 bases). Germline assignment: CDR1 LNHNV and CDR2 YYDKDF (reference sequence). Trimming took 0 bases from V and 6 from J, leaving 11 bases between them. This CDR3 has 15 amino acids. CDR3 amino acids: CATSRDGADSGELFF. The CDR3 DNA reads as TGTGCCACCAGCAGAGATGGGGCAGATTCCGGGGAGCTGTTTTTT.

V usage is TRBV6-5 and J usage is TRBJ1-3; D gene uncertain. The CDR3 totals 15 residues. The germline V gene has CDR1 MNHEY and CDR2 SVGAGI. The V gene lost 0 bases and the J gene lost 4 bases, with 10 bases spanning the gap. This CDR3 reads CASSYSPLLGNTIYF. CDR3 bases: TGTGCCAGCAGTTACTCTCCCCTACTAGGAAACACCATATATTTT.

The chain uses TRBV4-1 and TRBJ2-2; 10 nucleotides align to TRBD1. Per germline, CDR1 MGHRA and CDR2 YSYEKL. V lost 4 bases, J lost 3 bases, and 2 bases stayed unmatched. The CDR3 length is 15 residues. The CDR3, as DNA: TGCGCCAGCAGCCGCGGACAGGGGGACACCGGGGAGCTGTTTTTT. Its translation: CASSRGQGDTGELFF.

CDR3 nucleotide sequence: TGTGCCAGCAGGGGGGGGATGGAAAACACTGAAGCTTTCTTT. Protein sequence: CASRGGMENTEAFF. The chain combines TRBV28 with TRBJ1-1, with TRBD1 as a possible D gene (5 bases). CDR1 and CDR2 (germline): MDHEN, SYDVKM. This CDR3 comprises 14 residues. V was pared by 6 bases and J by 2 bases, with 13 bases between.

The genes are TRBV6-5 and TRBJ1-5; no definite D call. The V gene lost 2 bases and the J gene lost 6 bases, with 11 bases spanning the gap. The germline CDR1 and CDR2 sequences are MNHEY and SVGAGI. The CDR3 length is 14 residues. This chain's CDR3 is CASSYRRVGQPQHF. The CDR3 nucleotides read TGTGCCAGCAGTTACCGGAGGGTAGGTCAGCCCCAGCATTTT.

The V and J genes are TRBV7-8 and TRBJ2-7, with D possibly TRBD1 on 6 matching bases. Germline lookup yields CDR1 SGHVS and CDR2 FQNEAQ. The CDR3 sequence is 14 residues long. Trimming left V 3 bases short and J 2 bases short, with 11 bases between. CDR3 sequence reads: CASSFRDITYEQYF. CDR3 coding DNA: TGTGCCAGCAGCTTCCGGGACATTACCTACGAGCAGTACTTC.

The chain combines TRBV10-2 with TRBJ1-4; possibly TRBD1 for D (5 bases). The germline V and J ends were trimmed by 7 bases and 6 bases, with 12 bases remaining between them. The CDR3 totals 13 residues. Germline V CDR1 and CDR2: WSHSY, SAAADI. This CDR3 reads CASKSGGDEKLFF. In DNA form, the CDR3 reads TGCGCCAGCAAATCGGGGGGGGATGAAAAACTGTTTTTT.

This rearrangement joins TRBV27 to TRBJ2-7; D possibly corresponds to TRBD1 (5 bases). Trimming took off 8 bases at V and 0 bases at J, with 14 bases between the two ends. The CDR3 is 14 amino acids. CDR1 is MNHEY and CDR2 is SMNVEV in the germline V gene (reference sequence). The CDR3 sequence is CASRRVDSSYEQYF. CDR3 DNA sequence: TGTGCCAGCCGCCGGGTAGACAGCTCCTACGAGCAGTACTTC.

The rearrangement joins TRBV3-1 (or the pseudogene TRBV3-2) to TRBJ2-5, with TRBD2 identical over 10 bases. Germline assignment: CDR1 LGHDT and CDR2 YNNKEL (reference sequence). The V gene end was trimmed by 0 bases and the J gene end by 6 bases; junction bases not matched to a gene: 7. The CDR3 consists of 16 residues. The CDR3 sequence: CASSQDWASGGKTQYF. CDR3 sequence (DNA): TGTGCCAGCAGCCAAGATTGGGCTAGCGGGGGCAAGACCCAGTACTTC.

This chain joins TRBV10-2 and TRBJ2-1; TRBD2 matches at 7 bases. V trimming: 7 bases; J trimming: 8 bases; junction bases outside the gene matches: 8. From germline, CDR1 is WSHSY and CDR2 SAAADI. The CDR3 is made up of 13 amino acids. The chain's CDR3 is CASTLTSLDEQFF. The CDR3 DNA follows: TGCGCCAGCACCCTGACTAGCTTGGATGAGCAGTTCTTC.

The V and J genes are TRBV25-1 and TRBJ2-1; 8 bases are shared with TRBD1. CDR3 size: 16 residues. J gave up 10 bases and V 0 bases, and 11 bases lay outside the gene matches. Germline CDR1 reads MGHDK; CDR2 reads SYGVNS. The chain's CDR3 is CASSEYDYQGAREQFF. Here the CDR3 DNA reads TGTGCCAGCAGTGAATATGACTATCAGGGGGCCAGGGAGCAGTTCTTC. The full variable domain, in which reference TRBV25-1 and TRBJ2-1 provide the parts outside the CDR3, is EADIYQTPRYLVIGTGKKITLECSQTMGHDKMYWYQQDPGMELHLIHYSYGVNSTEKGDLSSESTVSRIRTEHFPLTLESARPSHTSQYLCASSEYDYQGAREQFFGPGTRLTVL.